This TCR beta chain is drawn from a study of T cells in Graves' hyperthyroidism and ophthalmopathy. Template material for amplifying TCR beta CDR3 regions consisted of RNA transcripts. With the HTBI primer set, the TCR CDR3 went through a first round of RT-PCR. One entry per CDR3 protein results from TCRdb running MiXCR on the multiplex PCR reads. Of approximately 380,000 distinct CDR3 sequences listed, over 11% are singletons. In its sample, this clonotype was seen a few times. Trimming left V 3 bases short and J 0 bases short, with 15 bases between. Germline V gene data show CDR1 as SQVTM and CDR2 as ANQGSEA. This CDR3 is 15 amino acids long.

This chain links TRBV29-1 with TRBJ2-7, with D perhaps matching TRBD2 (5 bases). This receptor was taken from a man aged 45-60 years with Graves' ophthalmopathy. The specimen was blood. CDR3 sequence: CSVERYSGSSYEQYF. CDR3 in DNA: TGCAGCGTTGAGCGTTACAGCGGAAGCTCCTACGAGCAGTACTTC.